This T cell receptor beta chain was obtained from a study of blood T cell repertoires in COVID-19. CDR3 length: 14 residues. CDR1 is SEHNR, CDR2 FQNEAQ, per germline (reference sequence). Trimming cost V 5 bases and J 0 bases; bases outside gene matches: 4. Clones were read by immunoSEQ multiplex PCR, and TCRdb kept only the in-frame ones, dropping some. The sample lists roughly 310,000 clones, approximately 91% occurring once. Individuals drawn from around 25 US areas were roughly 18 to 89 years old. The chain employs TRBV7-9 and TRBJ2-7, with 7 bases that match TRBD1. Sequencing input: PBMCs or T cells enriched from blood (not recorded which). This clonotype was sampled from a woman in her thirties or forties who had recovered from COVID-19. CDR3 loop: CASSVDRVSYEQYF. The CDR3 bases are TGTGCCAGCAGCGTCGACAGGGTCTCCTACGAGCAGTACTTC. Full variable domain (remainder filled in from reference TRBV7-9 and TRBJ2-7): DTGVSQNPRHKITKRGQNVTFRCDPISEHNRLYWYRQTLGQGPEFLTYFQNEAQLEKSRLLSDRFSAERPKGSFSTLEIQRTEQGDSAMYLCASSVDRVSYEQYFGPGTRLTVT.